Below, 8 T cell receptor beta chains from the same sample are listed, as sequenced in a study of T cells after yellow fever vaccination. TCRdb used MiXCR to reprocess the 5' RACE reads, holding one entry per CDR3 protein. The data show 400,000 or so distinct CDR3 sequences, around 20% seen once. The sequencing used PBMCs, collected before the yellow fever booster vaccination. The receptors shown here come from a man younger than 35 who received the YFV17D yellow fever vaccine.

J is TRBJ2-3 and V is TRBV7-9; no definite D call. The V gene lost 1 base and the J gene lost 10 bases, with 12 bases spanning the gap. CDR3 length: 13 amino acids. CDR1 and CDR2 (germline): SEHNR, FQNEAQ (reference sequence). Written as DNA, the CDR3 is TGTGCCAGCAGCTTAGAAGGCCGGGTTGCGCAGTATTTT. It encodes CASSLEGRVAQYF.

This clonotype was seen more than once but under ten times. The chain links TRBV7-3 to TRBJ2-3; D is perhaps TRBD2 (7 bases). Between the trimmed V and J ends, which lost 5 bases and 9 bases, there was a span of 21 bases. Germline V gene data show CDR1 as SGHTA and CDR2 as FQGTGA. The CDR3 is 15 amino acids. The CDR3 is CASSGGGGRRRTQYF. CDR3 bases: TGTGCCAGCAGCGGAGGGGGGGGCCGAAGGAGGACGCAGTATTTT.

The chain carries TRBV12-3 or TRBV12-4 and TRBJ2-5, with unresolved D. This CDR3 is built from 14 residues. The V and J ends lost 7 bases and 4 bases respectively, with 16 bases between them. The DNA for the CDR3 is TGTGCCAGCACCCCGGGCAGTTACCGAGAGACCCAGTACTTC. It encodes CASTPGSYRETQYF.

The chain links TRBV6-5 to TRBJ1-2; 11 bases map to TRBD1. With V trimmed by 5 bases and J by 8 bases, 10 bases remained unmatched. Germline CDR1 reads MNHEY; CDR2 reads SVGAGI. The CDR3 is 15 amino acids. In DNA form, the CDR3 reads TGTGCCAGCAGTCCGGGACAGGGGGTTTCTTGGGGCTACACCTTC. This sequence encodes CASSPGQGVSWGYTF.

The rearrangement uses TRBV18 and TRBJ1-2; the D gene is possibly TRBD1 (5 bases). Per the germline V gene, CDR1 is KGHSH and CDR2 is LQKENI. CDR3 length: 13 amino acids. The germline V and J ends were trimmed by 4 bases and 3 bases, with 9 bases remaining between them. This CDR3 is CASSRLGDYGYTF. CDR3 DNA sequence: TGTGCCAGCTCACGACTGGGGGACTATGGCTACACCTTC.

This clonotype was picked up a small number of times. The chain joins TRBV5-1 to TRBJ1-1, with D perhaps TRBD1 (5 bases). The CDR3 length is 13 residues. CDR1 is SGHRS, CDR2 YFSETQ, per germline. Trimming took off 4 bases at V and 8 bases at J, with 15 bases between the two ends. CDR3 region: CASSAGGEAEAFF. In DNA form, the CDR3 reads TGCGCCAGCAGCGCCGGGGGGGAGGCCGAAGCTTTCTTT.

J is TRBJ2-5 and V is TRBV20-1, with TRBD2 as a possible D gene (5 bases). The CDR3 totals 16 residues. V was trimmed by 0 bases and J by 4 bases, leaving 18 bases between them. CDR1 and CDR2 (germline): DFQATT, SNEGSKA (reference sequence). The CDR3 sequence: CSARDLDSAGPETQYF. The CDR3 coding sequence is TGCAGTGCTAGAGATCTCGATAGCGCTGGCCCAGAGACCCAGTACTTC.

In DNA form, the CDR3 reads TGTGCCACCAGGAGGGGTAGGGGCTACACCTTC. This sequence encodes CATRRGRGYTF. The J gene is TRBJ1-2, the V gene TRBV24-1; a weak D match, TRBD1 (5 bases). This CDR3 region has 11 residues. Trimming took off 7 bases at V and 8 bases at J, with 10 bases between the two ends. CDR1 is KGHDR and CDR2 is SFDVKD in the germline V gene.